Following are 16 T cell receptor beta chains from one sample sequenced in a study of control samples from healthy donors and cancer patients. Some clones are missing from TCRdb's copy, which holds only in-frame ones; the method was immunoSEQ multiplex PCR. The table includes about 110,000 clones, less than 95% detected once. Sequencing used blood. All receptors derive from a human donor in good health. The donor label of this sample is uncertain.

The chain links TRBV15 to TRBJ1-1; D is undetermined. Trimming stripped 0 bases from V and 1 base from J, with 9 bases between. The length of the CDR3 is 15 residues. Germline assignment: CDR1 LNHNV and CDR2 YYDKDF (reference sequence). CDR3 sequence (DNA): TGTGCCACCAGCAGAGATAAAAGGGAGAACACTGAAGCTTTCTTT. Protein: CATSRDKRENTEAFF.

This chain links TRBV18 with TRBJ2-7; D is unclear. The CDR3 has 13 residues. Trimming removed 3 bases from V and 3 bases from J, with 9 bases in between. CDR1 KGHSH and CDR2 LQKENI come from the germline V gene. The CDR3, as DNA: TGTGCCAGCTCACCGGGCGTTGGCTACGAGCAGTACTTC. Protein product: CASSPGVGYEQYF.

The CDR3 region is CASRGGASQAFF. The CDR3 DNA reads as TGTGCCAGCAGGGGGGGGGCATCTCAAGCTTTCTTT. This chain links TRBV7-8 with TRBJ1-1, with D perhaps matching TRBD1 (6 bases). Germline V gene sequence: CDR1 SGHVS, CDR2 FQNEAQ. The CDR3 contains 12 residues. V shed 6 bases and J shed 9 bases, with 14 bases lying between them.

This clone occurred once. The chain joins TRBV27 to TRBJ1-1; 8 bases agree with TRBD1. This CDR3 has 14 residues. Germline V lookup: CDR1 MNHEY, CDR2 SMNVEV (reference sequence). Losses at the gene ends were 8 bases for V and 5 bases for J; bases not matched to a gene: 10. CDR3 region: CASGRQGTDTEAFF. In nucleotides, the CDR3 is TGTGCCAGCGGGCGACAGGGGACGGATACTGAAGCTTTCTTT.

The V call is TRBV15, the J call TRBJ2-1; the D is unclear. The germline V gene has CDR1 LNHNV and CDR2 YYDKDF (reference sequence). V gave up 11 bases and J gave up 5 bases, with 10 bases separating them. The CDR3 sequence is 11 residues long. The CDR3 spells CAPGPHNEQFF. CDR3 coding DNA: TGTGCCCCCGGCCCCCACAATGAGCAGTTCTTC. Based on the CDR3 plus reference TRBV15 and TRBJ2-1, the full variable domain is DAMVIQNPRYQVTQFGKPVTLSCSQTLNHNVMYWYQQKSSQAPKLLFHYYDKDFNNEADTPDNFQSRRPNTSFCFLDIRSPGLGDTAMYLCAPGPHNEQFFGPGTRLTVL.

The V gene is TRBV27, the J gene TRBJ1-6; tentatively, D is TRBD1 (6 bases). Germline V gene data show CDR1 as MNHEY and CDR2 as SMNVEV (reference sequence). There are 17 residues in the CDR3. Trimming cost V 7 bases and J 0 bases, with 16 bases left between them. In DNA, the CDR3 is TGTGCCAGCACATCGCAGGGGCCCAGCTCCTATAATTCACCCCTCCACTTT. Its translation is CASTSQGPSSYNSPLHF.

This chain uses TRBV20-1 with TRBJ2-3; perhaps TRBD2 as D (5 bases). Trimming took off 3 bases at V and 0 bases at J, with 7 bases between the two ends. The CDR3 loop spans 13 amino acids. CDR1 and CDR2 from the germline V gene are DFQATT and SNEGSKA (reference sequence). CDR3 in DNA: TGCAGTGCTAGTGAGCGGAGCACAGATACGCAGTATTTT. This gives the protein CSASERSTDTQYF.

V gene TRBV5-1 combines with J gene TRBJ2-1, with 9 bases aligning to TRBD1. J was trimmed by 4 bases and V by 2 bases; bases with no gene match: 4. This CDR3 contains 15 residues. Per the germline V gene, CDR1 is SGHRS and CDR2 is YFSETQ. The CDR3 sequence: CASSFGTGPYNEQFF. DNA of the CDR3: TGCGCCAGCAGCTTTGGGACAGGGCCTTACAATGAGCAGTTCTTC.

V usage is TRBV30 and J usage is TRBJ2-7, with 11 bases that match TRBD1. Germline V CDR1 and CDR2: GTSNPN, SVGIG (reference sequence). Trimming cost V 3 bases and J 3 bases; bases outside gene matches: 1. The CDR3 loop spans 13 amino acids. The CDR3 region is CAWRGTGGYEQYF. CDR3 nucleotide sequence: TGTGCCTGGAGGGGGACAGGGGGCTACGAGCAGTACTTC.

This clone was observed once. This chain joins TRBV2 and TRBJ1-1; unclear D gene. The germline V gene has CDR1 SNHLY and CDR2 FYNNEI. The CDR3 covers 13 residues. With 8 bases removed from V and 5 bases from J, the gap between germline ends came to 15 bases. This CDR3 is CASGSEGETEAFF. The CDR3 nucleotides are TGTGCCAGCGGTAGTGAGGGAGAGACTGAAGCTTTCTTT.

This chain connects TRBV19 to TRBJ1-1; no firm D call. The CDR3 runs to 14 residues. Germline values: CDR1 LNHDA, CDR2 SQIVND (reference sequence). The germline V and J ends were trimmed by 3 bases and 0 bases, with 8 bases remaining between them. The CDR3 here is CASSISSMNTEAFF. CDR3 DNA: TGTGCCAGTAGTATTTCATCGATGAACACTGAAGCTTTCTTT.

V usage is TRBV11-2 and J usage is TRBJ2-5; TRBD1 aligns across 9 bases. Unmatched junction bases numbered 2, after V lost 5 bases and J lost 4 bases. The CDR3 contains 13 residues. Germline assignment: CDR1 SGHAT and CDR2 FQNNGV. The CDR3 bases are TGTGCCAGCAGCACGGACAGGGGAGAGACCCAGTACTTC. Amino acids: CASSTDRGETQYF.

The rearrangement uses TRBV6-4 and TRBJ2-3; D possibly corresponds to TRBD2 (5 bases). CDR1 and CDR2 from the germline V gene are MRHNA and SNTAGT. The CDR3 has 15 residues. The germline V and J ends were trimmed by 2 bases and 1 base, with 10 bases remaining between them. DNA of the CDR3: TGTGCCAGCAGTGACGAGGCCGGGGGCACAGATACGCAGTATTTT. Protein sequence: CASSDEAGGTDTQYF.

The gene calls are TRBV29-1 and TRBJ2-5; 8 bases align to TRBD2. CDR3 length: 14 residues. Germline V gene data show CDR1 as SQVTM and CDR2 as ANQGSEA. Trimming removed 0 bases from V and 5 bases from J; junction bases left unmatched: 5. The CDR3 spells CSVEDRGGAETQYF. The CDR3 bases are TGCAGCGTTGAAGATCGGGGGGGGGCGGAGACCCAGTACTTC.

The CDR3 protein is CASSIAARLNQPQHF. Written as DNA, the CDR3 is TGTGCCAGTAGTATAGCGGCCCGTCTAAATCAGCCCCAGCATTTT. The chain is built from TRBV19 and TRBJ1-5, with no clear D. The V end was cut by 1 base, the J end by 4 bases, with 11 bases between. The CDR3 is 15 amino acids. Germline-derived CDR1 and CDR2 are LNHDA and SQIVND (reference sequence).

V and J are TRBV27 and TRBJ1-6, with D perhaps matching TRBD1 (6 bases). This CDR3 has 17 residues. With 2 bases removed from V and 3 bases from J, the gap between germline ends came to 14 bases. The germline CDR1 and CDR2 sequences are MNHEY and SMNVEV (reference sequence). The CDR3 is CASSLEGQEIYNSPLHF. The DNA for the CDR3 is TGTGCCAGCAGTTTAGAGGGACAAGAAATCTATAATTCACCCCTCCACTTT.